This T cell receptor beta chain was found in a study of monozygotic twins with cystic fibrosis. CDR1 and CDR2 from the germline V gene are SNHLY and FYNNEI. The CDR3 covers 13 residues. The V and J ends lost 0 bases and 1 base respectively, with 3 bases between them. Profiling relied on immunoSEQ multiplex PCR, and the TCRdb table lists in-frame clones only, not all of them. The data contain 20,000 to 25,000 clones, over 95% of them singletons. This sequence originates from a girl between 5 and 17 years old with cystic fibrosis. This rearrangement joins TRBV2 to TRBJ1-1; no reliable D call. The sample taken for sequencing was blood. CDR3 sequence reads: CASSEARNTEAFF. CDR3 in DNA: TGTGCCAGCAGTGAAGCTAGGAACACTGAAGCTTTCTTT. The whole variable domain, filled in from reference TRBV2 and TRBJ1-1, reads EPEVTQTPSHQVTQMGQEVILRCVPISNHLYFYWYRQILGQKVEFLVSFYNNEISEKSEIFDDQFSVERPDGSNFTLKIRSTKLEDSAMYFCASSEARNTEAFFGQGTRLTVV.